Listed here are 12 T cell receptor beta chains from one sample, sequenced in a study of blood T cell repertoires in COVID-19. The method was immunoSEQ multiplex PCR; TCRdb's version includes in-frame clones alone and lacks a portion of them. Of about 160,000 clones listed, approximately 88% are singletons. Specimen: peripheral blood. These receptors all stem from a woman aged 80 or over with active or convalescent COVID-19.

The rearrangement joins TRBV10-3 to TRBJ1-4; no definite D call. Germline V gene data show CDR1 as ENHRY and CDR2 as SYGVKD. V lost 4 bases and J lost 4, with 7 bases in between. This CDR3 is built from 13 residues. The CDR3 nucleotides read TGTGCCATCAGTGTCGGGGATAATGAAAAACTGTTTTTT. Translated, it gives CAISVGDNEKLFF.

This sequence joins TRBV5-5 and TRBJ2-7; TRBD1 aligns across 9 bases. Losses at the gene ends were 3 bases for V and 3 bases for J; bases not matched to a gene: 4. Germline CDR1 SGHKS, CDR2 YYEKEE (reference sequence). This CDR3 contains 14 residues. This CDR3 reads CASSYGQGNYEQYF. CDR3 nucleotides: TGTGCCAGCAGCTACGGACAGGGGAACTACGAGCAGTACTTC.

The J gene is TRBJ2-7, the V gene TRBV2, with 10 bases lining up with TRBD2. The CDR3 is made up of 14 amino acids. Trimming cost V 8 bases and J 1 base; bases outside gene matches: 5. Germline CDR1 reads SNHLY; CDR2 reads FYNNEI. CDR3 sequence reads: CASGGSGGSYEQYF. DNA of the CDR3: TGTGCCAGCGGAGGTAGCGGGGGGTCCTACGAGCAGTACTTC. The variable domain in full, completed from reference TRBV2 and TRBJ2-7, reads EPEVTQTPSHQVTQMGQEVILRCVPISNHLYFYWYRQILGQKVEFLVSFYNNEISEKSEIFDDQFSVERPDGSNFTLKIRSTKLEDSAMYFCASGGSGGSYEQYFGPGTRLTVT.

This sequence joins TRBV5-1 and TRBJ2-2; 8 bases match TRBD2. In germline, CDR1 is SGHRS, CDR2 YFSETQ. Germline trimming cut 2 bases from V and 0 bases from J; bases unmatched to any gene: 6. The CDR3 is 17 residues long. CDR3 residues: CASSFQVSGTNTGELFF. CDR3 bases: TGCGCCAGCAGCTTCCAGGTTAGCGGGACGAACACCGGGGAGCTGTTTTTT.

J is TRBJ1-4 and V is TRBV21-1; the DNA was not compared with TRBD1, the D call given in the table. TRBV21-1 is labeled a pseudogene. The CDR3 consists of 16 residues. The CDR3 loop is CAGKAWNRGRGEKLFF. As DNA, the CDR3 is TGTGCCGGAAAAGCTTGGAACAGGGGGCGTGGAGAAAAACTGTTTTTT.

The chain has TRBV5-1 and TRBJ1-6; TRBD1 aligns across 8 bases. In germline, CDR1 is SGHRS, CDR2 YFSETQ. V dropped 2 bases and J dropped 7; count of bases not matched to a gene: 8. The CDR3 covers 16 residues. CDR3 loop: CASSFETGAGNSPLHF. CDR3 nucleotides: TGCGCCAGCAGCTTTGAGACAGGGGCAGGCAATTCACCCCTCCACTTT.

The J gene is TRBJ1-6, the V gene TRBV6-5, with D unclear. CDR1 is MNHEY and CDR2 is SVGAGI in the germline V gene. V lost 8 bases and J lost 8, with 16 bases in between. The CDR3 runs 14 residues. As DNA, the CDR3 is TGTGCCAGCGGGTTTGGTGACATACATTCACCCCTCCACTTT. Protein sequence: CASGFGDIHSPLHF.

V usage is TRBV3-1 (or the pseudogene TRBV3-2) and J usage is TRBJ2-2; 12 bases align to TRBD2. Germline-derived CDR1 and CDR2 are LGHDT and YNNKEL (reference sequence). The CDR3 has 18 amino acids. The V segment lost 7 bases and the J segment 1 base; nucleotides outside the gene matches: 10. This CDR3 is CASTLNPGLAGNTGELFF. The CDR3 bases are TGTGCCAGCACCCTAAACCCGGGACTAGCGGGGAACACCGGGGAGCTGTTTTTT.

There are a few counts of this clone. This sequence joins TRBV18 and TRBJ2-3; 7 bases are shared with TRBD1. CDR3 length: 13 residues. Per germline, CDR1 KGHSH and CDR2 LQKENI. The trim removed 6 bases at V and 14 bases at J, leaving 14 bases unmatched. The CDR3 DNA sequence: TGTGCCAGCTCCCCCCCCTCTAGGGACAGACTGTATTTT. It encodes CASSPPSRDRLYF.

Concerning this clone: Other DNA sequences of this sample code for an identical CDR3. This chain connects TRBV7-2 to TRBJ2-5; D gene ambiguous. Germline V lookup: CDR1 SGHTA, CDR2 FQGNSA. V was shortened by 0 bases and J by 5 bases, with 4 bases between the two germline ends. This CDR3 spans 12 amino acids. DNA for the CDR3: TGTGCCAGCAGCTTAGCCCGGGAGACCCAGTACTTC. Residues: CASSLARETQYF.

This clone was detected once. This chain joins TRBV7-2 and TRBJ1-1; TRBD1 is a possible D gene (5 bases). The CDR3 totals 13 residues. Germline-derived CDR1 and CDR2 are SGHTA and FQGNSA. Trimming removed 5 bases at V and 1 base at J, with 8 bases between. The CDR3 loop is CASSQGQNTEAFF. The CDR3 coding sequence is TGTGCCAGCAGCCAAGGACAGAACACTGAAGCTTTCTTT. The entire variable domain, with the rest obtained from reference TRBV7-2 and TRBJ1-1, is as follows: GAGVSQSPSNKVTEKGKDVELRCDPISGHTALYWYRQSLGQGLEFLIYFQGNSAPDKSGLPSDRFSAERTGGSVSTLTIQRTQQEDSAVYLCASSQGQNTEAFFGQGTRLTVV.

The chain joins TRBV27 to TRBJ1-2; D is possibly TRBD1 (5 bases). The CDR3 consists of 15 residues. Trimming removed 5 bases at V and 5 bases at J, with 18 bases between. Germline CDR1 reads MNHEY; CDR2 reads SMNVEV (reference sequence). DNA of the CDR3: TGTGCCAGCAGTGGTAGTGAGACAGCGATATATGGCTACACCTTC. Amino acid sequence: CASSGSETAIYGYTF.